The clone carrying this T cell receptor (beta chain) was recorded only once. The CDR3 covers 13 residues. Germline values: CDR1 SQVTM, CDR2 ANQGSEA. Between the trimmed V and J ends, which lost 6 bases and 2 bases, there was a span of 11 bases. The sample originates from a study of cytomegalovirus exposure and HLA in healthy donors. Only in-frame clones appear in the TCRdb table, and some are missing; sequencing was by immunoSEQ multiplex PCR. The sample holds a few hundred thousand clones, roughly 90% seen once. Sequencing used PBMCs. This receptor was identified in a woman aged 18-35 years in good health and CMV-seronegative. This chain links TRBV29-1 with TRBJ2-1; D remains unclear. The CDR3 DNA follows: TGCAGCGTGAACACCCTTACCTACAATGAGCAGTTCTTC. It is translated as CSVNTLTYNEQFF.